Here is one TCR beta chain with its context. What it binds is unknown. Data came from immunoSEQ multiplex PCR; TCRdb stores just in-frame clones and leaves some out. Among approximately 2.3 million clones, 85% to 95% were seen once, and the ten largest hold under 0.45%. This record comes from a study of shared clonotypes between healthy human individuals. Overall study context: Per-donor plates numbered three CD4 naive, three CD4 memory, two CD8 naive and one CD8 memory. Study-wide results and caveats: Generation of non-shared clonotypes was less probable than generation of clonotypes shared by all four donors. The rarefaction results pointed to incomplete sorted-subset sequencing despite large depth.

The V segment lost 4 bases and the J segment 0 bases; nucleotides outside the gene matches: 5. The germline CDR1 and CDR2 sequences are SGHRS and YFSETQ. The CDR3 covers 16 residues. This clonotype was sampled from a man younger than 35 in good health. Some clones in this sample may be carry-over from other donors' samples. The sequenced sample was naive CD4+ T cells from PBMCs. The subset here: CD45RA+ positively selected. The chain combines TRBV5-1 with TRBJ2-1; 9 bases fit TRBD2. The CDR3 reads CASSPSGTSSYNEQFF. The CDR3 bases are TGCGCCAGCAGCCCTAGCGGGACTAGCTCCTACAATGAGCAGTTCTTC.